What follows is one TCR beta chain and its context. The antigen remains undetermined. The data originate from a study of regulatory T cells in long-lasting Graves disease. Time point: newly diagnosed GD, antithyroid drugs for less than 3 months. PBMCs provided the RNA from which the TCR library was made. The TCR beta library used iRepertoire HTBI primers with Arm-PCR amplification of CDR3. As originally analysed: Looking across samples, the authors found roughly 58 TRBV and 14 to 15 TRBJ segments. TCRdb analysed the multiplex PCR reads with MiXCR anew, one entry per CDR3 protein. The V and J calls come from TCRdb's annotation, not from the publication. The sample includes 400,000 to 500,000 distinct CDR3 sequences, about a sixth of them seen just once. V was clipped by 3 bases and J by 2 bases, with 11 bases between them. There are 15 residues in the CDR3. Study observations and caveats: Persistent Graves' disease cases displayed lower TCR diversity than newly diagnosed ones.

The sample was also reused in another study, on T cells in Graves' hyperthyroidism and ophthalmopathy. From that report: Blood shared most expanded thyroid clonotypes above 0.001.

This specimen consisted of peripheral blood mononuclear cells (PBMCs), obtained at new diagnosis, from a patient treated with antithyroid drugs. The gene calls are TRBV12-3 or TRBV12-4 and TRBJ2-1; a weak D match, TRBD1 (5 bases). The receptor comes from a woman under 30 with Graves disease. DNA for the CDR3: TGTGCCAGCAGTTTCCCCGCAGGGACCTACAATGAGCAGTTCTTC. This encodes CASSFPAGTYNEQFF.